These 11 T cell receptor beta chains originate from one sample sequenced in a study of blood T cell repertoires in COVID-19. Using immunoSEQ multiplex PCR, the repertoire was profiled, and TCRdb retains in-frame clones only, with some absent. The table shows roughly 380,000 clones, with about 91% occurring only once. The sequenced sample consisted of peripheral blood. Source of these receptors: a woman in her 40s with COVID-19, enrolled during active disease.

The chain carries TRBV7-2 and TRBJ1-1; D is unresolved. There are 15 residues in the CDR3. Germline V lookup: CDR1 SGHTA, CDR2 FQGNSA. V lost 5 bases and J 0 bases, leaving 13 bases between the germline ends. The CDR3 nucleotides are TGTGCCAGCAGCCTCCTTTCCGGAGTGAACACTGAAGCTTTCTTT. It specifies CASSLLSGVNTEAFF.

As DNA, the CDR3 is TGTGCCAGTAGTTATGGACTTTACGTGTCGGAGACCCAGTACTTC. Its protein product is CASSYGLYVSETQYF. V gene TRBV19 combines with J gene TRBJ2-5; tentative D call: TRBD2 (5 bases). Germline V gives CDR1 LNHDA, CDR2 SQIVND (reference sequence). V shed 5 bases and J shed 5 bases, with 18 bases lying between them. CDR3 size: 15 residues.

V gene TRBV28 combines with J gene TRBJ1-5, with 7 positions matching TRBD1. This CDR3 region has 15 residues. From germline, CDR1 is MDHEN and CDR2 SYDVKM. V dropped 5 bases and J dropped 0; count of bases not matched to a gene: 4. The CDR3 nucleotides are TGTGCCAGCAGTATTACAGGGGATAGCAATCAGCCCCAGCATTTT. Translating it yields CASSITGDSNQPQHF.

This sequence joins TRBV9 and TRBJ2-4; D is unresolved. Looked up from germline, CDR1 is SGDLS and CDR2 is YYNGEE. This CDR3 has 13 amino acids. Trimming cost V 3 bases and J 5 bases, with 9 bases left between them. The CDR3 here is CASSAPHENIQYF. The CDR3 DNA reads TGTGCCAGCAGCGCCCCACACGAAAACATTCAGTACTTC.

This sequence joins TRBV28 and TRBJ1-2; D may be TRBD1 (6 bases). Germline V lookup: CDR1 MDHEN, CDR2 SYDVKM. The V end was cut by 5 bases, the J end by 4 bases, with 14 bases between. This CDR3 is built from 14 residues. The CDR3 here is CASSPTGLGYGYTF. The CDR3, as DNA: TGTGCCAGCAGTCCAACAGGGCTAGGCTATGGCTACACCTTC.

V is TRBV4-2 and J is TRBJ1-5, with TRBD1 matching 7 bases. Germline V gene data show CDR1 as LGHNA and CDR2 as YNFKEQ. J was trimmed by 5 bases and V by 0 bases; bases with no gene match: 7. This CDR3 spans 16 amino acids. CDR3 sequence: CASSQDIPGTDQPQHF. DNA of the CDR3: TGTGCCAGCAGCCAAGATATCCCGGGGACAGATCAGCCCCAGCATTTT.

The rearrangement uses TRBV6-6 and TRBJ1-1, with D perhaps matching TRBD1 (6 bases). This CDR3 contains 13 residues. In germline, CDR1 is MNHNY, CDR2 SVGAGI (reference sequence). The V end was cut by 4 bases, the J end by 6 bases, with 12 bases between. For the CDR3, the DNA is TGTGCCAGCAGTTCGACAGGCTACGCTGAAGCTTTCTTT. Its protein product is CASSSTGYAEAFF.

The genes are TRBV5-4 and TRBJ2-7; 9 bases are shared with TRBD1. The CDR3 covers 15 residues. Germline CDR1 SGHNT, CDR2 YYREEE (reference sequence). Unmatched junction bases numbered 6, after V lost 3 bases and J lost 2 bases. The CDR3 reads CASSSPGTGPYEQYF. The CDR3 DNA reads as TGTGCCAGCAGCTCCCCCGGGACAGGGCCCTACGAGCAGTACTTC.

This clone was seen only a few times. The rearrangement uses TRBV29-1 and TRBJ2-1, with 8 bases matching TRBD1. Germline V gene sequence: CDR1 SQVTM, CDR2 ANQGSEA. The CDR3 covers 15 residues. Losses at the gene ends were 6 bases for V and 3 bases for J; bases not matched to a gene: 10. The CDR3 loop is CSVRDRTDLYNEQFF. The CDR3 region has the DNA TGCAGCGTCCGGGACAGGACTGATCTCTACAATGAGCAGTTCTTC.

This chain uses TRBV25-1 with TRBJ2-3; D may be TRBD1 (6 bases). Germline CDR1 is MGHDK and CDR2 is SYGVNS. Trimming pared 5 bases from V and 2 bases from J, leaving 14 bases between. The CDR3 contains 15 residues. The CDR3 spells CASSIKQGLTDTQYF. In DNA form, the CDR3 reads TGTGCCAGCAGTATAAAACAGGGTCTCACAGATACGCAGTATTTT.

As DNA, the CDR3 is TGTGCCAGCAGAGCTAGCGGGAATTCCTACAATGAGCAGTTCTTC. Its protein is CASRASGNSYNEQFF. The chain has TRBV7-3 and TRBJ2-1, with 9 nucleotides matching TRBD2. Germline values: CDR1 SGHTA, CDR2 FQGTGA. This CDR3 is built from 15 residues. The ends lost 6 bases at V and 1 base at J; junction bases unmatched: 4.